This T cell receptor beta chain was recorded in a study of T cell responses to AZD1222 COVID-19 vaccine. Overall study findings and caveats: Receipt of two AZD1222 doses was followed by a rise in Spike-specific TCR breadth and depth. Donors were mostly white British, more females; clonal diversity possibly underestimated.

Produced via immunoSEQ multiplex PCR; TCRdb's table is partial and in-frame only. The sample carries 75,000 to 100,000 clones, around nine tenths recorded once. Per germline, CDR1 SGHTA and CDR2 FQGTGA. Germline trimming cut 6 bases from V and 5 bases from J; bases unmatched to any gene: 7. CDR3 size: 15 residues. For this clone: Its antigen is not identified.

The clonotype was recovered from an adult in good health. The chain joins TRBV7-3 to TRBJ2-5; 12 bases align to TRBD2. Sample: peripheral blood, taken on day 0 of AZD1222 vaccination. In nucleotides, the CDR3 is TGTGCCAGCAGTCCGACTAGCGGGAGATGGGAGACCCAGTACTTC. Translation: CASSPTSGRWETQYF. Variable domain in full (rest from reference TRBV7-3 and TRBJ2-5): GAGVSQTPSNKVTEKGKYVELRCDPISGHTALYWYRQSLGQGPEFLIYFQGTGAADDSGLPNDRFFAVRPEGSVSTLKIQRTERGDSAVYLCASSPTSGRWETQYFGPGTRLLVL.